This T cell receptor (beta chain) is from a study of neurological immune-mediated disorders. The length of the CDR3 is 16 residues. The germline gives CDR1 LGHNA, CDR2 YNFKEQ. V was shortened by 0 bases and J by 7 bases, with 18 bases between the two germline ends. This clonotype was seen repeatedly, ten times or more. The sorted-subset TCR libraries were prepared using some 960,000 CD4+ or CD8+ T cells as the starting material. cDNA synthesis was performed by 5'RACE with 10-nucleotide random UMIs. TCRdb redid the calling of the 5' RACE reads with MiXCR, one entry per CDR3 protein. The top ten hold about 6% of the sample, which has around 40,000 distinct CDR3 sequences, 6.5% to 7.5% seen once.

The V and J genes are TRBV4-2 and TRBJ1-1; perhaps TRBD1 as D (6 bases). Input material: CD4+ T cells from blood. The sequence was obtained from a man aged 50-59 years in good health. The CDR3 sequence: CASSQDNWGGGGEAFF. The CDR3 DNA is TGTGCCAGCAGCCAAGATAATTGGGGCGGAGGGGGTGAAGCTTTCTTT.